This T cell receptor (beta chain) comes out of a study of human T cells and chemical hapten exposure. Note on this clonotype: The antigen remains undetermined.

In TCRdb, the RACE reads were re-called with MiXCR into one record per CDR3 protein. The sample shows 180,000 or so distinct CDR3 sequences, nearly 30% of them seen only once. Time point indicated: pre-sensitization, week 0. The treatment here: therapeutic diphenylcyclopropenone sensitization with weekly scalp DPC. The CDR3 is 14 amino acids. The V and J ends lost 7 bases and 2 bases, in that order; junction bases with no gene match: 6. Germline V lookup: CDR1 MNHEY, CDR2 SVGEGT. Findings of the study overall: Compared with pre-sensitization or healthy control sets, expanded TCRs clustered more.

The J gene is TRBJ2-7, the V gene TRBV6-2 or TRBV6-3, with 9 nucleotides matching TRBD2. The material was whole blood, obtained in connection with sensitization to the hapten diphenylcyclopropenone (DPC). This receptor was obtained from a woman aged 25 to 39 with alopecia areata. Some clones in this sample may be carry-over from other donors' samples. The CDR3 region is CASNLGLAPYEQYF. CDR3 DNA sequence: TGTGCCAGCAATTTGGGACTAGCCCCCTACGAGCAGTACTTC.